Each of the 25 T cell receptor beta chains below was sequenced from the same sample in a study of identical twins. TCRdb independently ran MiXCR on the 5' RACE reads; one entry per CDR3 protein. The table shows about 330,000 distinct CDR3 sequences, with approximately 13% occurring only once. The data were also submitted as part of a second study, on yellow fever vaccine responses in identical twins.

Sequenced: CD8+ T cells sorted from blood. Receptors originate from a woman aged 18-29 years in good health.

This clonotype was counted between two and nine times. This chain joins TRBV7-9 and TRBJ2-5; a possible D gene is TRBD1 (5 bases). The germline CDR1 and CDR2 sequences are SEHNR and FQNEAQ (reference sequence). This CDR3 is 16 amino acids long. Trimming removed 1 base at V and 2 bases at J, with 14 bases between. The CDR3 DNA is TGTGCCAGCAGCTTAGTCGGTAGGGGATGGCAAGAGACCCAGTACTTC. Encoded protein: CASSLVGRGWQETQYF.

This clonotype has just a few counts. The chain links TRBV18 to TRBJ2-7; 15 bases agree with TRBD2. This CDR3 has 17 residues. CDR1 KGHSH and CDR2 LQKENI come from the germline V gene. V trimming: 3 bases; J trimming: 0 bases; junction bases outside the gene matches: 3. DNA for the CDR3: TGTGCCAGCTCACCGACGGGACTAGCGGGGGGCTCCTACGAGCAGTACGTC. It encodes CASSPTGLAGGSYEQYV.

This chain joins TRBV7-6 and TRBJ2-1; D may be TRBD2 (5 bases). Germline V gene data show CDR1 as SGHVS and CDR2 as FNYEAQ. CDR3 length equals 17 residues. With 2 bases removed from V and 7 bases from J, the gap between germline ends came to 21 bases. DNA for the CDR3: TGTGCCAGCAGCTTATGGTTCGCTAGCCAACTAGTAAATGAGCAGTTCTTC. Amino acids: CASSLWFASQLVNEQFF. Full variable domain (rest looked up from reference TRBV7-6 and TRBJ2-1): GAGVSQSPRYKVTKRGQDVALRCDPISGHVSLYWYRQALGQGPEFLTYFNYEAQQDKSGLPNDRFSAERPEGSISTLTIQRTEQRDSAMYRCASSLWFASQLVNEQFFGPGTRLTVL.

This chain joins TRBV18 and TRBJ2-1; possibly TRBD1 or TRBD2 for D (6 bases each). Germline CDR1 KGHSH, CDR2 LQKENI. The CDR3 is 16 amino acids. Deletions cut 2 bases from V and 3 bases from J, with 14 bases between. CDR3 in amino acids: CASSPSRGLLYNEQFF. For the CDR3, the DNA is TGTGCCAGCTCACCAAGCCGGGGGCTTCTCTACAATGAGCAGTTCTTC. The whole variable domain, remainder taken from reference TRBV18 and TRBJ2-1, is NAGVMQNPRHLVRRRGQEARLRCSPMKGHSHVYWYRQLPEEGLKFMVYLQKENIIDESGMPKERFSAEFPKEGPSILRIQQVVRGDSAAYFCASSPSRGLLYNEQFFGPGTRLTVL.

Of note for this clonotype: One end of the junction fails to match germline, which may point to a read error. The chain is built from TRBV2 and TRBJ1-2; a possible D gene is TRBD1 (6 bases). The CDR3 sequence is 9 residues long. Germline-derived CDR1 and CDR2 are SNHLY and FYNNEI. CDR3 in DNA: TGTGCCAGCAGCCCGGGACACCTCTTC. It codes for CASSPGHLF. The full variable domain, rest sourced from reference TRBV2 and TRBJ1-2, is EPEVTQTPSHQVTQMGQEVILRCVPISNHLYFYWYRQILGQKVEFLVSFYNNEISEKSEIFDDQFSVERPDGSNFTLKIRSTKLEDSAMYFCASSPGHLFGSGTRLTVV.

V and J are TRBV4-1 and TRBJ1-3, with 8 positions matching TRBD1. Unmatched junction bases numbered 4, after V lost 2 bases and J lost 4 bases. This CDR3 region has 15 residues. Germline CDR1 reads MGHRA; CDR2 reads YSYEKL. The CDR3 DNA follows: TGCGCCAGCAGCCAACTCAGGGGGCTCGGAAACACCATATATTTT. It codes for CASSQLRGLGNTIYF.

This clonotype was picked up a small number of times. The chain uses TRBV29-1 and TRBJ2-1; 7 positions agree with TRBD1. The CDR3 is 12 residues long. The germline gives CDR1 SQVTM, CDR2 ANQGSEA. The ends lost 4 bases at V and 9 bases at J; junction bases unmatched: 6. CDR3: CSVGTGRGEQFF. The CDR3 DNA sequence: TGCAGCGTTGGGACAGGACGAGGTGAGCAGTTCTTC.

This clonotype was seen only a few times. The rearrangement uses TRBV21-1 and TRBJ2-7; the table names TRBD1, a call not compared with the DNA. TRBV21-1 is recorded as a pseudogene. The CDR3 contains 19 residues. The CDR3 loop reads CASPRPGQGASLLSYEQYF. CDR3 nucleotide sequence: TGTGCCAGCCCCAGACCGGGACAGGGGGCTTCCTTACTTTCCTACGAGCAGTACTTC.

The V gene is TRBV19, the J gene TRBJ2-2, with TRBD2 as a possible D gene (5 bases). This CDR3 comprises 13 residues. V was clipped by 3 bases and J by 6 bases, with 8 bases between them. The V gene's germline CDR1 is LNHDA and CDR2 SQIVND (reference sequence). CDR3 amino acids: CASSIGGAGELFF. The CDR3 coding sequence is TGTGCCAGTAGTATCGGAGGAGCCGGGGAGCTGTTTTTT. Drawing the rest from reference TRBV19 and TRBJ2-2, the complete variable domain is DGGITQSPKYLFRKEGQNVTLSCEQNLNHDAMYWYRQDPGQGLRLIYYSQIVNDFQKGDIAEGYSVSREKKESFPLTVTSAQKNPTAFYLCASSIGGAGELFFGEGSRLTVL.

This clonotype has just a few counts. The rearrangement joins TRBV5-4 to TRBJ2-3, with a possible D match to TRBD2 (6 bases). V shed 0 bases and J shed 0 bases, with 17 bases lying between them. The germline gives CDR1 SGHNT, CDR2 YYREEE (reference sequence). The CDR3 runs to 18 residues. The CDR3 loop is CASSLGRWVAASTDTQYF. The CDR3 DNA reads as TGTGCCAGCAGCTTGGGCCGGTGGGTAGCGGCTAGCACAGATACGCAGTATTTT.

This chain connects TRBV7-2 to TRBJ1-5; D gene uncertain. V was shortened by 1 base and J by 9 bases, with 16 bases between the two germline ends. The CDR3 runs to 15 residues. CDR1 and CDR2 from the germline V gene are SGHTA and FQGNSA. CDR3 DNA: TGTGCCAGCAGCTTAGGGGCACAGCGCGATGGGCCCCAGCATTTT. Protein product: CASSLGAQRDGPQHF.

This clonotype came up many times. The chain employs TRBV6-5 and TRBJ2-4, with D possibly TRBD2 on 5 matching bases. Trimming took off 5 bases at V and 6 bases at J, with 14 bases between the two ends. Germline values: CDR1 MNHEY, CDR2 SVGAGI. The CDR3 sequence is 14 residues long. As DNA, the CDR3 is TGTGCCAGCAGTACTGGAGGCAGACCAAACATTCAGTACTTC. It yields the protein CASSTGGRPNIQYF.

In this sample, this clonotype turned up many times. The chain joins TRBV5-1 to TRBJ1-2; 12 positions match TRBD1. Germline V CDR1 and CDR2: SGHRS, YFSETQ. With V trimmed by 3 bases and J by 2 bases, 11 bases remained unmatched. There are 18 residues in the CDR3. DNA of the CDR3: TGCGCCAGCAGCTCGTCACCCGGGACAGGGGGCTTAAACTATGGCTACACCTTC. This translates into CASSSSPGTGGLNYGYTF.

The V call is TRBV20-1, the J call TRBJ2-3; D is possibly TRBD1 or TRBD2 (6 bases each). The germline V gene has CDR1 DFQATT and CDR2 SNEGSKA (reference sequence). The CDR3 spans 15 residues. The V end lost 3 bases, the J end lost 5 bases, and 18 bases lay between the germline ends. In DNA form, the CDR3 reads TGCAGTGCTAGTGATTGGGGGGCCGAGAGAGATACGCAGTATTTT. This encodes CSASDWGAERDTQYF.

This clonotype has more than one count but fewer than ten. This chain uses TRBV4-1 with TRBJ2-5, with 7 bases lining up with TRBD2. CDR1 and CDR2 (germline): MGHRA, YSYEKL. The CDR3 loop spans 16 amino acids. With V trimmed by 0 bases and J by 5 bases, 9 bases remained unmatched. This chain's CDR3 is CASSQEWGGMGETQYF. Here the CDR3 DNA reads TGCGCCAGCAGCCAAGAATGGGGGGGTATGGGTGAGACCCAGTACTTC.

This clonotype occurred many times. The chain carries TRBV27 and TRBJ2-4; no clear D. The CDR3 is 14 amino acids. Germline values: CDR1 MNHEY, CDR2 SMNVEV (reference sequence). Trimming took off 5 bases at V and 0 bases at J, with 8 bases between the two ends. The DNA for the CDR3 is TGTGCCAGCAGTGCCGACTTAGCCAAAAACATTCAGTACTTC. It specifies CASSADLAKNIQYF.

This clonotype was detected a few times. The chain couples TRBV12-3 or TRBV12-4 to TRBJ2-7; TRBD2 aligns across 7 bases. CDR3 size: 12 residues. The J segment lost 7 bases and the V segment lost 6 bases, leaving 6 bases of the junction unmatched. CDR3 residues: CASSYPGGEQYV. The CDR3 DNA reads as TGTGCCAGCAGCTACCCGGGGGGAGAGCAGTACGTC.

The V gene is TRBV29-1, the J gene TRBJ2-5; 14 bases map to TRBD2. V shed 0 bases and J 1 base; nucleotides not matched to a gene: 4. The CDR3 runs 17 residues. Germline values: CDR1 SQVTM, CDR2 ANQGSEA. The chain's CDR3 is CSVEDPGLAGAQETQYF. As DNA, the CDR3 is TGCAGCGTTGAAGATCCGGGACTAGCGGGAGCCCAAGAGACCCAGTACTTC.

The chain combines TRBV11-2 with TRBJ1-5, with D possibly TRBD1 on 5 matching bases. The CDR3 contains 15 residues. The V end lost 3 bases, the J end lost 0 bases, and 9 bases lay between the germline ends. Per the germline V gene, CDR1 is SGHAT and CDR2 is FQNNGV. The CDR3 reads CASSLEGNSNQPQHF. The CDR3 nucleotides read TGTGCCAGCAGCTTGGAGGGGAATAGCAATCAGCCCCAGCATTTT.

The chain combines TRBV28 with TRBJ1-1; D ambiguous. Germline lookup yields CDR1 MDHEN and CDR2 SYDVKM. The CDR3 spans 15 residues. V shed 2 bases and J shed 2 bases, with 12 bases lying between them. DNA for the CDR3: TGTGCCAGCAGTTTACACGGTAGATTTAACACTGAAGCTTTCTTT. Translation: CASSLHGRFNTEAFF.

The rearrangement links TRBV2 to TRBJ2-7, with no clear D. Germline values: CDR1 SNHLY, CDR2 FYNNEI. Trimming took off 4 bases at V and 7 bases at J, with 11 bases between the two ends. This CDR3 is 12 amino acids long. The CDR3 loop is CASSARAAEQYF. As DNA, the CDR3 is TGTGCCAGCAGTGCACGTGCGGCGGAGCAGTACTTC.

This clonotype was observed a few times. V is TRBV5-1 and J is TRBJ2-1, with 8 bases lining up with TRBD1. Germline lookup yields CDR1 SGHRS and CDR2 YFSETQ. The CDR3 loop spans 13 amino acids. V dropped 4 bases and J dropped 7; count of bases not matched to a gene: 4. The CDR3 nucleotides are TGCGCCAGCAGCACCAGACAGGGGAATGAGCAGTTCTTC. It is translated as CASSTRQGNEQFF.

This clonotype appeared a few times. The V call is TRBV6-1, the J call TRBJ2-7; D may match TRBD1 or TRBD2 (5 bases each). This CDR3 has 13 residues. Trimming removed 0 bases at V and 6 bases at J, with 9 bases between. The V gene's germline CDR1 is MNHNS and CDR2 SASEGT. CDR3 bases: TGTGCCAGCAGTGAAGCACCCGGGGCCGAGCAGTACTTC. This codes for CASSEAPGAEQYF.

This clonotype occurred a few times. The CDR3 sequence: CASSLEVGQSYNEQFF. The CDR3 DNA reads TGTGCCAGCAGCTTAGAGGTGGGCCAGTCCTACAATGAGCAGTTCTTC. The chain joins TRBV11-3 to TRBJ2-1, with D hard to call. V was trimmed by 0 bases and J by 1 base, leaving 10 bases between them. This CDR3 has 16 residues. Germline assignment: CDR1 SGHNT and CDR2 YENEEA.

This clonotype has more than one count but fewer than ten. This sequence joins TRBV25-1 and TRBJ2-1; D is unresolved. The CDR3 runs to 14 residues. The V end lost 3 bases, the J end lost 6 bases, and 12 bases lay between the germline ends. CDR1 and CDR2 from the germline V gene are MGHDK and SYGVNS. The CDR3 DNA follows: TGTGCCAGCAGTGATTTTGGCGGAACCAATGAGCAGTTCTTC. Protein product: CASSDFGGTNEQFF.